This passage covers 31 T cell receptor beta chains from one sample sequenced in a study of blood T cell repertoires in COVID-19. Assay used: immunoSEQ multiplex PCR; TCRdb lists only in-frame clones, some missing. The table shows about 350,000 clones, with about 90% occurring only once. Specimen: PBMCs or T cells enriched from blood (not recorded which). The receptor set was obtained from a woman aged 25-40 years who had been exposed to COVID-19.

The chain couples TRBV6-7 to TRBJ1-1; 7 bases align to TRBD1. TRBV6-7 is reported as an ORF; its role is uncertain. The CDR3 sequence is 13 residues long. The junction had 4 bases not matched to a gene; V was cut back by 5 bases and J by 4 bases. For the CDR3, the DNA is TGTGCCAGCAGTGACAGGGTGGCCACTGAAGCTTTCTTT. Its protein is CASSDRVATEAFF.

In DNA, the CDR3 is TGTGCCAGTAGTATGGGAGGAGGAGTCCTCGAAGCTTTCTTT. This translates into CASSMGGGVLEAFF. J is TRBJ1-1 and V is TRBV19; unclear D gene. With 3 bases removed from V and 8 bases from J, the gap between germline ends came to 16 bases. In germline, CDR1 is LNHDA, CDR2 SQIVND (reference sequence). CDR3 length: 14 amino acids.

The rearrangement joins TRBV5-1 to TRBJ2-7; 10 bases agree with TRBD1. There are 13 residues in the CDR3. Germline values: CDR1 SGHRS, CDR2 YFSETQ. Unmatched junction bases numbered 4, after V lost 4 bases and J lost 6 bases. This chain's CDR3 is CASSPTGGGEQYF. In DNA form, the CDR3 reads TGCGCCAGCAGCCCGACAGGGGGCGGCGAGCAGTACTTC.

This clone was counted a few times. The chain links TRBV18 to TRBJ1-1; D call uncertain. Trimming pared 2 bases from V and 7 bases from J, leaving 8 bases between. The length of the CDR3 is 12 residues. Germline CDR1 and CDR2: KGHSH and LQKENI. CDR3: CASSPSQYEAFF. The CDR3, as DNA: TGTGCCAGCTCACCATCGCAGTATGAAGCTTTCTTT.

The chain combines TRBV10-3 with TRBJ2-1, with 11 bases matching TRBD2. Germline-derived CDR1 and CDR2 are ENHRY and SYGVKD. The V gene end was trimmed by 6 bases and the J gene end by 3 bases; junction bases not matched to a gene: 4. The length of the CDR3 is 15 residues. The CDR3 nucleotides are TGTGCCATCAGCCCCGGGACTAGCGGCTACAATGAGCAGTTCTTC. Amino acids: CAISPGTSGYNEQFF.

The rearrangement uses TRBV7-3 and TRBJ2-3, with D perhaps matching TRBD2 (5 bases). The germline gives CDR1 SGHTA, CDR2 FQGTGA. V lost 2 bases and J lost 0, with 12 bases in between. This CDR3 contains 16 residues. The CDR3 spells CASSLGVALSTDTQYF. The CDR3 region has the DNA TGTGCCAGCAGCTTAGGGGTAGCGCTCAGCACAGATACGCAGTATTTT.

The chain carries TRBV29-1 and TRBJ2-2; a weak D match, TRBD1 (6 bases). CDR3 length: 14 residues. Germline lookup yields CDR1 SQVTM and CDR2 ANQGSEA. Trimming shortened V by 6 bases and J by 5 bases, and 16 bases separated the two germline ends. CDR3 DNA: TGCAGCGTCCCGGGACATCTCACGACCGGGGAGCTGTTTTTT. Its protein product is CSVPGHLTTGELFF.

The CDR3 loop reads CASSPPLSLLAGVTDTQYF. The CDR3 region has the DNA TGTGCCAGCAGCCCGCCCCTGTCCCTACTAGCGGGAGTAACAGATACGCAGTATTTT. The chain combines TRBV5-8 with TRBJ2-3; 11 positions match TRBD2. J was trimmed by 3 bases and V by 4 bases; bases with no gene match: 16. Germline values: CDR1 SGHTS, CDR2 YDEGEE. The CDR3 loop spans 19 amino acids.

To note about this clone: Other nucleotide sequences in the sample specify the same CDR3. The chain links TRBV27 to TRBJ2-7, with TRBD2 as a possible D gene (6 bases). There are 12 residues in the CDR3. Germline V gives CDR1 MNHEY, CDR2 SMNVEV (reference sequence). Trimming shortened V by 4 bases and J by 4 bases, and 8 bases separated the two germline ends. CDR3 loop: CASSSTSYEQYF. CDR3 bases: TGTGCCAGCAGTTCGACTAGTTACGAGCAGTACTTC.

The chain employs TRBV3-1 (or the pseudogene TRBV3-2) and TRBJ2-1, with 8 bases lining up with TRBD2. Trimming took 1 base from V and 9 from J; bases not matched to a gene: 11. CDR1 LGHDT and CDR2 YNNKEL come from the germline V gene (reference sequence). The CDR3 is made up of 16 amino acids. CDR3 bases: TGTGCCAGCAGCCAAGCCTCGACTAGCCGGGGGGGTGAGCAGTTCTTC. This translates into CASSQASTSRGGEQFF.

The chain's CDR3 is CASGKDRGSEKLFF. The CDR3 nucleotides are TGTGCCAGCGGCAAGGACAGGGGGAGCGAAAAACTGTTTTTT. This chain links TRBV2 with TRBJ1-4; 10 bases map to TRBD1. The CDR3 sequence is 14 residues long. Germline loops: CDR1 SNHLY, CDR2 FYNNEI. V shed 8 bases, J shed 8 bases, and the junction held 8 bases outside the gene matches.

V gene TRBV10-2 combines with J gene TRBJ1-5; 7 bases line up with TRBD1. Germline CDR1 WSHSY, CDR2 SAAADI. V was clipped by 0 bases and J by 4 bases; unmatched bases: 0. The CDR3 covers 14 residues. The CDR3 is CASSESTGNQPQHF. DNA of the CDR3: TGCGCCAGCAGTGAGTCGACAGGGAATCAGCCCCAGCATTTT.

The chain carries TRBV5-5 and TRBJ1-5; a weak D match, TRBD1 (5 bases). Looked up from germline, CDR1 is SGHKS and CDR2 is YYEKEE (reference sequence). Trimming left V 4 bases short and J 0 bases short, with 14 bases between. This CDR3 spans 16 amino acids. This CDR3 is CASSLAGGDSNQPQHF. The CDR3 nucleotides read TGTGCCAGCAGCCTCGCCGGGGGGGATAGCAATCAGCCCCAGCATTTT.

The chain links TRBV20-1 to TRBJ2-2; 10 bases line up with TRBD2. The V and J ends lost 3 bases and 8 bases, in that order; junction bases with no gene match: 9. The V gene's germline CDR1 is DFQATT and CDR2 SNEGSKA (reference sequence). The CDR3 has 15 residues. Here the CDR3 DNA reads TGCAGTGCTAGTTGGACTAGCGGTCCCGGGGGGGAGCTGTTTTTT. Protein: CSASWTSGPGGELFF.

The chain couples TRBV28 to TRBJ2-1; 10 bases line up with TRBD2. V trimming: 9 bases; J trimming: 4 bases; junction bases outside the gene matches: 3. This CDR3 spans 13 amino acids. Germline CDR1 MDHEN, CDR2 SYDVKM. The CDR3 nucleotides are TGTGCCAGTTGGACTAGCGGATACAATGAGCAGTTCTTC. It yields the protein CASWTSGYNEQFF.

The V gene is TRBV27, the J gene TRBJ1-6; TRBD1 agrees at 7 bases. Per germline, CDR1 MNHEY and CDR2 SMNVEV (reference sequence). There are 16 residues in the CDR3. The trim removed 2 bases at V and 7 bases at J, leaving 8 bases unmatched. CDR3 sequence: CASSLETGIRNSPLHF. The CDR3 nucleotides read TGTGCCAGCAGTTTAGAGACAGGGATAAGGAATTCACCCCTCCACTTT.

The table lists this clone with a count of one. The rearrangement links TRBV6-5 to TRBJ1-1; 9 bases align to TRBD1. The V gene's germline CDR1 is MNHEY and CDR2 SVGAGI. There are 15 residues in the CDR3. With 5 bases clipped from V and 1 base from J, the junction kept 5 bases outside the gene matches. The CDR3 bases are TGTGCCAGCAGTAGACCGGGACAGGGGAACACTGAAGCTTTCTTT. Amino acids: CASSRPGQGNTEAFF.

J is TRBJ2-7 and V is TRBV5-1, with 10 bases fitting TRBD1. CDR1 SGHRS and CDR2 YFSETQ come from the germline V gene. Trimming took 2 bases from V and 5 from J; bases not matched to a gene: 4. The CDR3 contains 14 residues. CDR3 in amino acids: CASSFRDRGHEQYF. CDR3 DNA sequence: TGCGCCAGCAGCTTCCGGGACAGGGGCCACGAGCAGTACTTC.

The CDR3 nucleotides read TGCGCCAGCAGCCTGACAGGGGCCGAGCAGTACTTC. This translates into CASSLTGAEQYF. This sequence joins TRBV5-1 and TRBJ2-7; 8 bases map to TRBD1. J was trimmed by 6 bases and V by 4 bases; bases with no gene match: 3. CDR1 and CDR2 (germline): SGHRS, YFSETQ. CDR3 length: 12 residues.

V usage is TRBV24-1 and J usage is TRBJ1-1; 7 bases fit TRBD1. The ends lost 4 bases at V and 11 bases at J; junction bases unmatched: 12. This CDR3 region has 14 residues. CDR1 is KGHDR, CDR2 SFDVKD, per germline. CDR3 coding DNA: TGTGCCACCAGTGAGTCGGGACAGTCTCTTGGGGCTTTCTTT. Translation gives CATSESGQSLGAFF.

The rearrangement joins TRBV27 to TRBJ1-5; 9 bases align to TRBD1. CDR3 size: 15 residues. The V segment lost 7 bases and the J segment 6 bases; nucleotides outside the gene matches: 10. CDR1 is MNHEY and CDR2 is SMNVEV in the germline V gene (reference sequence). The CDR3 DNA reads TGTGCCAGCAAACTACAGGGGGCGGGTAGTCAGCCCCAGCATTTT. Protein product: CASKLQGAGSQPQHF.

The J gene is TRBJ1-2, the V gene TRBV11-1, with no clear D. The germline V gene encodes CDR1 SGHAT and CDR2 FQDESV (reference sequence). V was trimmed by 2 bases and J by 3 bases, leaving 10 bases between them. The CDR3 is 14 amino acids. The CDR3 DNA reads as TGTGCCAGCAGCTTATCCCCATCGGACTATGGCTACACCTTC. Translating gives CASSLSPSDYGYTF.

The chain has TRBV5-1 and TRBJ2-7; tentatively, D is TRBD2 (5 bases). Trimming pared 7 bases from V and 3 bases from J, leaving 17 bases between. Germline loops: CDR1 SGHRS, CDR2 YFSETQ. CDR3 size: 14 residues. Here the CDR3 DNA reads TGCGCCAGCTGTAGGGAGCCTTCCTTCTACGAGCAGTACTTC. Encoded protein: CASCREPSFYEQYF. Variable domain in full (rest from reference TRBV5-1 and TRBJ2-7): KAGVTQTPRYLIKTRGQQVTLSCSPISGHRSVSWYQQTPGQGLQFLFEYFSETQRNKGNFPGRFSGRQFSNSRSEMNVSTLELGDSALYLCASCREPSFYEQYFGPGTRLTVT.

J is TRBJ2-1 and V is TRBV3-1 (or the pseudogene TRBV3-2); 8 bases agree with TRBD2. Trimming cost V 4 bases and J 8 bases; bases outside gene matches: 7. The germline CDR1 and CDR2 sequences are LGHDT and YNNKEL (reference sequence). CDR3 length equals 14 residues. The CDR3 loop is CASSRRGAKDEQFF. The CDR3 nucleotides are TGTGCCAGCAGCCGGCGGGGGGCTAAAGATGAGCAGTTCTTC.

The chain joins TRBV7-9 to TRBJ2-1; D is undetermined. The ends were cut back, 3 bases at V and 6 bases at J, with 12 bases in the middle. CDR1 SEHNR and CDR2 FQNEAQ come from the germline V gene (reference sequence). There are 14 residues in the CDR3. The CDR3 protein is CASSFARSSNEQFF. Here the CDR3 DNA reads TGTGCCAGCAGCTTTGCGCGGTCGAGCAATGAGCAGTTCTTC.

The chain carries TRBV5-1 and TRBJ1-2, with TRBD1 identical over 7 bases. V was pared by 2 bases and J by 8 bases, with 9 bases of the junction left unmatched. The CDR3 is 14 residues long. In germline, CDR1 is SGHRS, CDR2 YFSETQ. CDR3 sequence reads: CASSFGQATSGYTF. In DNA form, the CDR3 reads TGCGCCAGCAGCTTCGGACAGGCAACTAGCGGCTACACCTTC. The full variable domain, with the rest looked up from reference TRBV5-1 and TRBJ1-2, is KAGVTQTPRYLIKTRGQQVTLSCSPISGHRSVSWYQQTPGQGLQFLFEYFSETQRNKGNFPGRFSGRQFSNSRSEMNVSTLELGDSALYLCASSFGQATSGYTFGSGTRLTVV.

The gene calls are TRBV5-4 and TRBJ2-1; 8 bases are a match to TRBD1. Unmatched junction bases numbered 6, after V lost 3 bases and J lost 10 bases. The CDR3 has 13 residues. Looked up from germline, CDR1 is SGHNT and CDR2 is YYREEE (reference sequence). CDR3 sequence: CASSSQGAWEQFF. The CDR3, as DNA: TGTGCCAGCAGCTCCCAGGGGGCTTGGGAGCAGTTCTTC.

Of note for this clone: Other DNA sequences within the sample encode an identical CDR3. This rearrangement joins TRBV5-1 to TRBJ1-1; maybe TRBD1 (5 bases). Germline CDR1 and CDR2: SGHRS and YFSETQ. The ends were cut back, 1 base at V and 2 bases at J, with 6 bases in the middle. The CDR3 totals 13 residues. In DNA form, the CDR3 reads TGCGCCAGCAGCTTGCAGGGAAACACTGAAGCTTTCTTT. Its protein product is CASSLQGNTEAFF.

This chain links TRBV19 with TRBJ1-2; perhaps TRBD1 as D (5 bases). Germline assignment: CDR1 LNHDA and CDR2 SQIVND (reference sequence). The ends were cut back, 8 bases at V and 6 bases at J, with 19 bases in the middle. This CDR3 region has 14 residues. This CDR3 is CASPVSGVEDGYTF. In DNA, the CDR3 is TGTGCCAGTCCCGTTTCGGGGGTTGAGGATGGCTACACCTTC.

As regards this clone: A read error is likely, as this CDR3 ends without the conserved phenylalanine or tryptophan. It is unclear where the CDR3 begins or ends on the DNA, so no DNA is shown, and the CDR3 is as TCRdb lists it. This chain uses TRBV6-5 with TRBJ2-3; the table calls TRBD2, which could not be checked here. The CDR3 adds up to 12 amino acids, both ends counted. Germline values: CDR1 MNHEY, CDR2 SVGAGI. The chain's CDR3 is CASSPGGNPVMG.

The chain combines TRBV11-3 with TRBJ1-5; D is uncertain. Germline CDR1 SGHNT, CDR2 YENEEA. Trimming stripped 1 base from V and 1 base from J, with 8 bases between. This CDR3 is built from 15 residues. The CDR3 reads CASSLGHLSNQPQHF. The DNA for the CDR3 is TGTGCCAGCAGCTTAGGGCATCTCAGCAATCAGCCCCAGCATTTT.